This T cell receptor beta chain was profiled in a study of Graves' ophthalmopathy and Graves' hyperthyroidism. Study-wide background: Hyperthyroidism counted as stable given no ophthalmopathy within 18 months of follow-up. General study findings and limits: Also, most clonotypes expanded in the thyroid above 0.001 frequency appeared in blood. A 13-signature model separated ophthalmopathy from stable hyperthyroidism, reaching 85% to 90% sensitivity and around 79% specificity cross-validated.

Ages of hyperthyroidism patients ran from 18 to 65, and their diagnoses were new, under 2 months' duration. TCR beta CDR3 regions were amplified from RNA transcripts. HTBI primers were employed in first-round RT-PCR, then a second-round multiplex PCR followed. A single record per CDR3 protein comes from TCRdb applying MiXCR to the multiplex PCR reads. The sample lists approximately 1.2 million distinct CDR3 sequences; approximately 35% were seen once. Trimming removed 2 bases from V and 2 bases from J; junction bases left unmatched: 4. Germline CDR1 and CDR2: SGDLS and YYNGEE. There are 15 residues in the CDR3. A remark on this clonotype: The antigen is not known.

The rearrangement links TRBV9 to TRBJ1-2, with 9 bases lining up with TRBD1. The clonotype originates from an adult man with Graves' hyperthyroidism. The sample taken for sequencing was peripheral blood or thyroid tissue (not recorded which). This CDR3 reads CASSVGTGWNYGYTF. The CDR3 DNA sequence: TGTGCCAGCAGCGTGGGGACAGGGTGGAACTATGGCTACACCTTC.